The sequence of this TCR beta chain was determined in a study of blood T cell repertoires in COVID-19. Here immunoSEQ multiplex PCR was the method, and the copy in TCRdb shows in-frame clones only, minus some. Among 300,000 to 450,000 clones, roughly four fifths were seen once, and the ten largest hold about 1%. Germline V gene sequence: CDR1 SGHTS, CDR2 YDEGEE. This CDR3 has 15 amino acids. The V segment lost 2 bases and the J segment 2 bases; nucleotides outside the gene matches: 4. The sequence was collected from a human donor with acute or convalescent COVID-19. The donor label of this sample is uncertain. This sequence joins TRBV5-8 and TRBJ1-3; 7 nucleotides agree with TRBD1. Sequenced: peripheral blood. The CDR3 DNA sequence: TGTGCCAGCAGCTTTTACGGACAGGCTGGAAACACCATATATTTT. Protein sequence: CASSFYGQAGNTIYF.